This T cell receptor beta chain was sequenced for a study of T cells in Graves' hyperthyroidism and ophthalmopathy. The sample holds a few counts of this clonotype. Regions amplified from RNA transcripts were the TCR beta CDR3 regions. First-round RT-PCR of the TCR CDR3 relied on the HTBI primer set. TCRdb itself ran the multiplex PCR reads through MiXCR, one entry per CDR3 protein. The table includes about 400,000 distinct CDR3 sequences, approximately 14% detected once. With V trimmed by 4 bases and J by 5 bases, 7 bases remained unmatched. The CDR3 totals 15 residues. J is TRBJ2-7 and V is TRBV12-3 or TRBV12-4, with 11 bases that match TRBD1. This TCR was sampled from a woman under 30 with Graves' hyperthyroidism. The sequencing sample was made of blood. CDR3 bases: TGTGCCAGCAGTTCCCCCGGGACAGGGGGGGACGAGCAGTACTTC. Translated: CASSSPGTGGDEQYF.